The next 21 T cell receptor beta chains were all read from a single sample in a study of OX40 agonist ivuxolimab in advanced cancers. Data came from immunoSEQ multiplex PCR; TCRdb stores just in-frame clones and leaves some out. The sample contains roughly 34,000 clones, roughly 80% of which appear only once. This sample comprised CD4+ or CD8+ T cells sorted from blood, obtained in a trial of the OX40 agonist ivuxolimab. The receptor source for this set is an adult with an advanced solid tumor such as melanoma, head and neck, liver or kidney cancer.

The chain employs TRBV18 and TRBJ2-7; TRBD1 aligns across 7 bases. Germline V lookup: CDR1 KGHSH, CDR2 LQKENI. Unmatched junction bases numbered 8, after V lost 3 bases and J lost 3 bases. The CDR3 extends over 15 amino acids. CDR3 DNA: TGTGCCAGCTCACCCGGGACGGGACAGCGCTACGAGCAGTACTTC. Translated, it gives CASSPGTGQRYEQYF.

The J gene is TRBJ2-7, the V gene TRBV11-2; D is uncertain. The CDR3 has 15 residues. V gave up 4 bases and J gave up 1 base, with 14 bases separating them. Germline loops: CDR1 SGHAT, CDR2 FQNNGV. CDR3 protein: CASSSVSTLSYEQYF. CDR3 DNA sequence: TGTGCCAGCAGCTCGGTTTCAACGCTTTCCTACGAGCAGTACTTC.

The chain couples TRBV5-4 to TRBJ1-2; no firm D call. Trimming took 5 bases from V and 4 from J, leaving 6 bases between them. CDR3 length: 11 amino acids. Germline assignment: CDR1 SGHNT and CDR2 YYREEE (reference sequence). The CDR3 nucleotides read TGTGCCAGCAGTAGCGGCTATGGCTACACCTTC. It translates to CASSSGYGYTF.

This sequence joins TRBV20-1 and TRBJ2-7; no firm D call. The CDR3 extends over 11 amino acids. V was cut by 2 bases and J by 9 bases, with 11 bases left in between. In germline, CDR1 is DFQATT, CDR2 SNEGSKA (reference sequence). CDR3: CSARSRQRQYF. As DNA, the CDR3 is TGCAGTGCTAGAAGCCGTCAAAGGCAGTACTTC.

V usage is TRBV27 and J usage is TRBJ2-3; weak D call: TRBD1 (6 bases). The V end was cut by 3 bases, the J end by 2 bases, with 12 bases between. The CDR3 is 15 residues long. Germline CDR1 MNHEY, CDR2 SMNVEV (reference sequence). CDR3 sequence reads: CASSLRDRFTDTQYF. The DNA for the CDR3 is TGTGCCAGCAGTTTGCGCGACAGGTTCACAGATACGCAGTATTTT.

The V gene is TRBV7-2, the J gene TRBJ1-4; possible D gene TRBD1, 5 bases. CDR1 and CDR2 (germline): SGHTA, FQGNSA. V dropped 5 bases and J dropped 2 bases, with 9 bases sitting between them. The CDR3 loop spans 14 amino acids. The CDR3 protein is CASSLTVTNEKLFF. The CDR3, as DNA: TGTGCCAGCAGCCTGACAGTTACTAATGAAAAACTGTTTTTT.

The CDR3 loop reads CASSWTSGINEQFF. DNA for the CDR3: TGTGCCAGCAGCTGGACTAGCGGGATCAATGAGCAGTTCTTC. J is TRBJ2-1 and V is TRBV6-5; 12 bases are shared with TRBD2. There are 14 residues in the CDR3. Germline values: CDR1 MNHEY, CDR2 SVGAGI. V trimming: 6 bases; J trimming: 6 bases; junction bases outside the gene matches: 3.

The chain is built from TRBV27 and TRBJ1-1; D gene uncertain. Between the trimmed V and J ends, which lost 3 bases and 2 bases, there was a span of 7 bases. The CDR3 sequence is 13 residues long. The germline gives CDR1 MNHEY, CDR2 SMNVEV (reference sequence). CDR3 region: CASSFASNTEAFF. CDR3 nucleotide sequence: TGTGCCAGCAGTTTCGCCAGCAACACTGAAGCTTTCTTT.

This clone was picked up a small number of times. The CDR3 DNA reads as TGTGCCAGCAGCCTAGCGGGAACCTACAATGAGCAGTTCTTC. Protein sequence: CASSLAGTYNEQFF. The chain couples TRBV7-3 to TRBJ2-1, with 9 bases identical to TRBD2. Germline lookup yields CDR1 SGHTA and CDR2 FQGTGA. Germline trimming cut 5 bases from V and 2 bases from J; bases unmatched to any gene: 1. The CDR3 spans 14 residues.

The J gene is TRBJ2-1, the V gene TRBV14; D not certain. Germline CDR1 is SGHDN and CDR2 is FVKESK. CDR3 length: 12 amino acids. Between the trimmed V and J ends, which lost 3 bases and 10 bases, there was a span of 10 bases. CDR3 sequence (DNA): TGTGCCAGCAGCCATTCACTATCCGAGCAGTTCTTC. Its protein product is CASSHSLSEQFF.

The DNA of the CDR3 is TGTGCCAGCAGCCAGGGGGGAGGACAGGGCTCCTACGAGCAGTACTTC. Residues: CASSQGGGQGSYEQYF. V gene TRBV11-2 combines with J gene TRBJ2-7, with 8 bases matching TRBD1. The CDR3 loop spans 16 amino acids. The V and J ends lost 5 bases and 0 bases, in that order; junction bases with no gene match: 9. Germline loops: CDR1 SGHAT, CDR2 FQNNGV.

The genes are TRBV2 and TRBJ1-5, with no clear D. The V end lost 2 bases, the J end lost 7 bases, and 12 bases lay between the germline ends. Per germline, CDR1 SNHLY and CDR2 FYNNEI. This CDR3 is 14 amino acids long. The CDR3 is CASSEIILGQPQHF. For the CDR3, the DNA is TGTGCCAGCAGTGAAATTATCTTGGGGCAGCCCCAGCATTTT.

The genes are TRBV6-5 and TRBJ1-6; D unresolved. Germline V gene sequence: CDR1 MNHEY, CDR2 SVGAGI. With 2 bases removed from V and 3 bases from J, the gap between germline ends came to 11 bases. CDR3 size: 16 residues. As DNA, the CDR3 is TGTGCCAGCAGTTACGAAGGGCCCGGCTATAATTCACCCCTCCACTTT. It specifies CASSYEGPGYNSPLHF.

The V and J genes are TRBV4-3 and TRBJ2-7; D remains ambiguous. V lost 0 bases and J lost 2, with 8 bases in between. This CDR3 has 14 residues. Looked up from germline, CDR1 is LGHNA and CDR2 is YSLEER. The CDR3 DNA follows: TGCGCCAGCAGCCAAGACTACAGTACCTACGAGCAGTACTTC. Encoded protein: CASSQDYSTYEQYF.

The J gene is TRBJ1-2, the V gene TRBV27; D is possibly TRBD1 (5 bases). This CDR3 region has 15 residues. Trimming left V 7 bases short and J 2 bases short, with 17 bases between. Germline V gene sequence: CDR1 MNHEY, CDR2 SMNVEV (reference sequence). This CDR3 is CASTHVPGLNYGYTF. The CDR3 DNA reads as TGTGCCAGCACCCACGTCCCGGGGCTGAACTATGGCTACACCTTC.

This rearrangement joins TRBV14 to TRBJ2-5, with 8 bases fitting TRBD2. CDR3 length equals 16 residues. Germline values: CDR1 SGHDN, CDR2 FVKESK. Germline trimming cut 0 bases from V and 2 bases from J; bases unmatched to any gene: 5. CDR3: CASSQDLGTRQETQYF. CDR3 nucleotides: TGTGCCAGCAGCCAAGATCTTGGGACTAGGCAAGAGACCCAGTACTTC.

This chain connects TRBV19 to TRBJ2-2; D is perhaps TRBD2 (5 bases). The V gene's germline CDR1 is LNHDA and CDR2 SQIVND (reference sequence). This CDR3 comprises 15 residues. V was trimmed by 3 bases and J by 4 bases, leaving 12 bases between them. The DNA for the CDR3 is TGTGCCAGTAGTATGAGGGCTGAGGGCACCGGGGAGCTGTTTTTT. Its protein product is CASSMRAEGTGELFF.

The V call is TRBV7-8, the J call TRBJ1-5, with D unclear. CDR1 and CDR2 (germline): SGHVS, FQNEAQ. Trimming removed 2 bases from V and 8 bases from J, with 16 bases in between. The CDR3 length is 15 residues. The CDR3 is CASSLLGETAEPQHF. CDR3 nucleotide sequence: TGTGCCAGCAGCTTACTCGGAGAAACGGCGGAGCCCCAGCATTTT.

This clone was seen a single time. The rearrangement joins TRBV11-3 to TRBJ2-3; D uncertain. Germline CDR1 reads SGHNT; CDR2 reads YENEEA. V was pared by 5 bases and J by 0 bases, with 12 bases between. The CDR3 runs 15 residues. Here the CDR3 DNA reads TGTGCCAGCAGCAAGAGAGTAGGTAGCACAGATACGCAGTATTTT. This sequence encodes CASSKRVGSTDTQYF.

This rearrangement joins TRBV30 to TRBJ2-5; D is possibly TRBD1 (6 bases). The V end lost 0 bases, the J end lost 5 bases, and 16 bases lay between the germline ends. The CDR3 runs 15 residues. Germline V lookup: CDR1 GTSNPN, CDR2 SVGIG (reference sequence). The CDR3 reads CAWSVQGSHGETQYF. In DNA, the CDR3 is TGTGCCTGGAGTGTACAGGGATCCCACGGGGAGACCCAGTACTTC.

The CDR3 DNA sequence: TGTGCCTGGAGAGAATCCAACGCCGGGGAGCTGTTTTTT. This sequence encodes CAWRESNAGELFF. The chain is built from TRBV30 and TRBJ2-2; the D is unclear. The CDR3 runs to 13 residues. V was cut by 3 bases and J by 6 bases, with 11 bases left in between. CDR1 and CDR2 (germline): GTSNPN, SVGIG (reference sequence).